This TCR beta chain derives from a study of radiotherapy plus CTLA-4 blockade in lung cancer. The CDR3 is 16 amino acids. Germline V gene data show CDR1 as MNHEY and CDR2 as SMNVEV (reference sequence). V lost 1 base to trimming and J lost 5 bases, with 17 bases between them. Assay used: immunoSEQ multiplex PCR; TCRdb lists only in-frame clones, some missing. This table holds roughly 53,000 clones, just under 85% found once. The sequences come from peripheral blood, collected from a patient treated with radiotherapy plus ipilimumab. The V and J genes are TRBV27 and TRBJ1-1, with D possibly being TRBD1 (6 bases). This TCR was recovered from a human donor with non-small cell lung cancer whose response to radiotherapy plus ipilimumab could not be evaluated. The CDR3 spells CASSLWDPTGKTEAFF. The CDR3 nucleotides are TGTGCCAGCAGTTTATGGGATCCGACAGGCAAGACTGAAGCTTTCTTT.